This T cell receptor (beta chain) was sequenced in a study of early T cells in non-severe SARS-CoV-2 infection. General study points: The VDJdb matching leaned toward anti-spike CD8 responses and overlooked private and CD4 specificities.

Using its own MiXCR run on the 5' RACE reads, TCRdb lists one record per CDR3 protein. The data show roughly 69,000 distinct CDR3 sequences, with approximately 9.2% seen just once and under 15% held by the top ten. In the case of this clonotype: The antigen remains unidentified.

This CDR3 spans 12 amino acids. The germline gives CDR1 ENHRY, CDR2 SYGVKD. Trimming cost V 3 bases and J 11 bases, with 11 bases left between them. V usage is TRBV10-3 and J usage is TRBJ2-1; TRBD1 might be the D (5 bases). The sequence was collected from an adult who was a healthcare worker with PCR-confirmed SARS-CoV-2 infection or an uninfected control (not recorded which). The sample here was whole blood, taken at baseline. CDR3 nucleotide sequence: TGTGCCATCAGTGATAGACAGCTCCAGCAGTTCTTC. It encodes CAISDRQLQQFF.